This is a list of T cell receptor beta chains from one sample in a study of spatial heterogeneity in lung cancer. MiXCR, applied by TCRdb to the 5' RACE reads, yields one record per CDR3 protein. Of some 100,000 distinct CDR3 sequences listed, more than 10% are singletons. The sample consisted of PBMCs, taken at surgery. The receptors derive from a male donor with early-stage non-small cell lung cancer. Both conserved end residues are part of each CDR3. A D gene is named only where the DNA matches it firmly. Clone size appears in some rows only: once, few, many, or a class for an expanded clone.

clone size | D gene | CDR3 length | J gene | V gene | CDR3 protein | CDR3 DNA
NA | NA | 16 | TRBJ1-2 | TRBV11-2 | CASSLGLWTENYGYTF | TGTGCCAGCAGCTTAGGCCTATGGACGGAGAACTATGGCTACACCTTC
NA | NA | 14 | TRBJ2-1 | TRBV30 | CAWRTASSYNEQFF | TGTGCCTGGAGGACAGCTAGCTCCTACAATGAGCAGTTCTTC
many | NA | 14 | TRBJ2-3 | TRBV7-2 | CASMGRLSTDTQYF | TGTGCCAGCATGGGAAGGCTTAGCACAGATACGCAGTATTTT
few | NA | 12 | TRBJ2-1 | TRBV29-1 | CSVAVSPNEQFF | TGCAGCGTGGCTGTAAGTCCCAATGAGCAGTTCTTC
many | NA | 14 | TRBJ2-3 | TRBV9 | CASSVAPSTDTQYF | TGTGCCAGCAGCGTAGCCCCAAGCACAGATACGCAGTATTTT
NA | NA | 16 | TRBJ1-1 | TRBV18 | CASSPYPGGGATEAFF | TGTGCCAGCTCGCCCTACCCCGGGGGGGGTGCCACTGAAGCTTTCTTT
many | TRBD1 | 14 | TRBJ2-5 | TRBV5-1 | CASSGTGGPETQYF | TGCGCCAGCAGCGGAACAGGGGGCCCGGAGACCCAGTACTTC
many | NA | 14 | TRBJ1-2 | TRBV4-3 | CASSPGQPFYGYTF | TGCGCCAGCAGCCCTGGACAGCCATTCTATGGCTACACCTTC
NA | NA | 14 | TRBJ1-2 | TRBV20-1 | CSASAVLTNYGYTF | TGCAGTGCTAGTGCGGTTCTTACTAACTATGGCTACACCTTC
few | TRBD2 | 13 | TRBJ2-1 | TRBV10-3 | CAIKGTSVDEQFF | TGTGCCATCAAGGGGACTAGCGTCGATGAGCAGTTCTTC
few | TRBD1 | 13 | TRBJ1-2 | TRBV7-2 | CASSRDRDYGYTF | TGTGCCAGCAGCCGGGACAGAGACTATGGCTACACCTTC
many | NA | 14 | TRBJ2-2 | TRBV7-2 | CASSLGPGTGELFF | TGTGCCAGCAGCTTAGGTCCCGGCACCGGGGAGCTGTTTTTT
NA | NA | 13 | TRBJ2-7 | TRBV10-3 | CAIRRQGGYEQYF | TGTGCCATCAGGAGGCAGGGGGGGTACGAGCAGTACTTC
many | NA | 14 | TRBJ1-2 | TRBV7-9 | CASSLAVTNYGYTF | TGTGCCAGCAGCTTAGCCGTTACTAACTATGGCTACACCTTC
few | TRBD2 | 15 | TRBJ2-7 | TRBV7-3 | CASSQKAGGTYEQYF | TGTGCCAGCAGCCAGAAAGCGGGAGGGACCTACGAGCAGTACTTC
NA | TRBD2 | 16 | TRBJ2-7 | TRBV27 | CASSFALAGVPYEQYF | TGTGCCAGCAGTTTCGCGCTAGCGGGAGTGCCCTACGAGCAGTACTTC
NA | TRBD2 | 17 | TRBJ2-1 | TRBV5-1 | CASSPGLAGGSYNEQFF | TGCGCCAGCAGCCCGGGACTAGCGGGGGGTTCCTACAATGAGCAGTTCTTC
many | NA | 14 | TRBJ1-2 | TRBV3-1 | CASSQLNENYGYTF | TGTGCCAGCAGCCAATTAAACGAAAACTATGGCTACACCTTC
few | NA | 13 | TRBJ2-7 | TRBV7-2 | CASSLGALGEQYF | TGTGCCAGCAGCTTAGGCGCCCTGGGAGAGCAGTACTTC
NA | TRBD2 | 18 | TRBJ2-1 | TRBV20-1 | CSARDEDRASGRYNEQFF | TGCAGTGCTAGAGATGAGGACCGGGCTAGCGGGAGATACAATGAGCAGTTCTTC
many | TRBD2 | 17 | TRBJ2-1 | TRBV28 | CASKSLAGLADYNEQFF | TGTGCCAGCAAAAGTTTGGCGGGACTAGCGGATTACAATGAGCAGTTCTTC
NA | NA | 14 | TRBJ2-7 | TRBV5-1 | CASSGGPGSYEQYF | TGCGCCAGCAGCGGGGGTCCCGGCTCCTACGAGCAGTACTTC
many | TRBD1 | 17 | TRBJ1-3 | TRBV28 | CASNTGRDSRSGNTIYF | TGTGCCAGCAACACGGGCCGGGACAGCCGCTCTGGAAACACCATATATTTT
few | TRBD1 | 14 | TRBJ1-1 | TRBV12-3/TRBV12-4 | CASSKGQGNTEAFF | TGTGCCAGCAGTAAAGGACAGGGGAACACTGAAGCTTTCTTT
few | NA | 14 | TRBJ2-5 | TRBV6-6 | CASSYSAGSETQYF | TGTGCCAGCAGTTACTCGGCGGGATCGGAGACCCAGTACTTC